Included here is one TCR beta chain sequence, with context. This clone's antigen is unknown. It has no much larger one-base neighbor in the sample; base qualities were not kept. Taken from the germline V gene (reference sequence), the CDR1 and CDR2 loops are GTSNPN and SVGIG. Inclusive of the bounding cysteine and phenylalanine, the CDR3 is 12 residues long. Solely the CDR3 DNA is kept, with 36 bases framed from the first base. Trimming costs V 2 bases and J 9 bases, and their ends lie 14 bases apart. Genomic DNA was extracted from sorted cells for sequencing of the TCRbeta CDR3 region. The immunoSEQ Assay was used to sequence the TCRbeta CDR3 regions. TCRdb provides this immuneACCESS table in a form limited to in-frame rearrangements. Some clones are lacking; in checked studies, under half of them reflect an unresolved V gene, and why the rest are absent is not known. In all, the sample holds 30,000 to 45,000 clones, and approximately 80% of those were seen once. The ten largest clones take up more than 10% of the sample.

Patients with autoimmune disease history or receiving systemic immunosuppression were excluded from the trial. Peripheral blood for TCR sequencing was collected from all dose cohorts at baseline, on cycle 4 day 1, and on cycle 7 day 1. Samples were obtained from an open-label, multicenter, first-in-human phase I dose-escalation trial of ivuxolimab. Adults with locally advanced or metastatic melanoma, renal cell, hepatocellular, or head and neck squamous cell carcinoma were enrolled in the trial. Before TCR sequencing, CD4+ T cells and CD8+ T cells were sorted from peripheral blood as separate populations. The data stem from a study of OX40 agonist ivuxolimab in advanced cancers. At the level of the whole study: The costimulatory receptor OX40 (CD134) was targeted by ivuxolimab, a fully human IgG2 agonistic monoclonal antibody. Peripheral TCRbeta sequencing was intended to test whether TCR sequence diversity was altered and clonal T-cell expansion was caused by ivuxolimab. The dose-escalation cohort was 82.7% male with a mean age of roughly 60 years, ranging from about 20 to 80. Intravenous ivuxolimab was administered to patients every 2 weeks at six dose levels: 0.01, 0.1, 0.3, 1.5, 3 and 10 mg/kg. The paper covers the monotherapy dose-escalation part of the phase I ivuxolimab trial, which included N of about 50 patients. Partial responses occurred in three dose-escalation patients: two with cutaneous melanoma and one with hepatocellular carcinoma. Of the roughly 52 dose-escalation patients, hepatocellular carcinoma was present in approximately 20, melanoma in roughly 15, renal cell carcinoma in 9 and head and neck cancer in 9. Prior anti-PD-1, anti-PD-L1 or anti-CTLA-4 therapy was permitted, and checkpoint inhibitors had been received by more than 35% of dose-escalation patients. What the research found in general, with its limitations: Low levels of normalized T-cell clonal expansion were also seen in some patients who did not respond. At doses of 0.1 to 3.0 mg/kg, clonal expansion of both CD4+ and CD8+ T cells in blood was seen between baseline and week 6. The antigen specificity of the peripheral T cells that underwent clonal expansion was not determined. On average, CD8+ T cells showed more expanded clones than CD4+ T cells after ivuxolimab. In the 0.1-3.0 mg/kg groups, partial responders were among the patients with the lowest normalized peripheral clonal expansion, particularly in CD8+ T cells.

The chain uses TRBV30 and TRBJ2-7, with the D gene not clear enough to name. Source: CD4+ or CD8+ T cells sorted from blood, taken in a trial of the OX40 agonist ivuxolimab. The source of this sequence is an adult with an advanced solid tumor such as melanoma, head and neck, liver or kidney cancer. CDR3 reads: CAWSSQSSGQYF. The DNA is TGTGCCTGGAGTTCCCAGAGCTCGGGGCAGTACTTC.